This record looks at one TCR beta chain sequence and its context. The data stem from a study of blood T cell repertoires in COVID-19. The wider study: The samples span acute and convalescent COVID-19 from the United States, Italy and Spain. PBMCs, B-cell-depleted T cells, or T cells provided the cDNA or gDNA that made up the material.

As handled by the study authors: Scientists estimated how many nucleated cells there were by amplifying reference gene primers. Clones were read by immunoSEQ multiplex PCR, and TCRdb kept only the in-frame ones, dropping some. The V and J calls and the clone size are those of that table, but D and trimming were determined from the DNA. There are roughly 200,000 clones in the sample; approximately 80% occur only once, and more than 1.5% lies in the top ten. Germline lookup yields CDR1 MNHEY and CDR2 SVGAGI. The CDR3 loop spans 16 amino acids. The J segment lost 4 bases and the V segment lost 0 bases, leaving 5 bases of the junction unmatched.

Sequencing input: peripheral blood. The chain joins TRBV6-5 to TRBJ2-7; 11 bases match TRBD1. This clonotype was sampled from a human donor in a cohort sampled during active COVID-19. The CDR3 loop reads CASSYSGTGGRYEQYF. The CDR3 DNA sequence: TGTGCCAGCAGTTACTCCGGGACAGGGGGAAGGTACGAGCAGTACTTC.